This record concerns one T cell receptor beta chain sequence. Antigen unknown. CDR1 and CDR2 (germline): KGHSH, LQKENI. V was pared by 3 bases and J by 1 base, with 17 bases between. The CDR3 spans 17 residues. These data originate in a study of siplizumab effects on memory and regulatory T cells. General study results and limits: Significant reduction of alloreactive sequences traceable to unstimulated CD4+ memory cells was observed with siplizumab. Confirmation that proliferating Tregs from siplizumab cultures had suppressive function was not obtained. An assignable naive or memory phenotype was lacking in roughly 80-95% of proliferating CD4+ or CD8+ clones.

Produced via immunoSEQ multiplex PCR; TCRdb's table is partial and in-frame only. Here the sample spans some 100,000 clones, around 97% being singletons. The sequencing sample was made of naive CD4+ T cells sorted from blood. The clonotype was recovered from a human donor in good health. The V gene is TRBV18, the J gene TRBJ2-3; tentatively, D is TRBD2 (7 bases). CDR3 amino acids: CASSPSLGGGRTDTQYF. The CDR3 DNA sequence: TGTGCCAGCTCACCGTCCCTAGGGGGGGGGCGCACAGATACGCAGTATTTT. Supplemented by reference TRBV18 and TRBJ2-3, the full variable domain reads NAGVMQNPRHLVRRRGQEARLRCSPMKGHSHVYWYRQLPEEGLKFMVYLQKENIIDESGMPKERFSAEFPKEGPSILRIQQVVRGDSAAYFCASSPSLGGGRTDTQYFGPGTRLTVL.